This TCR beta chain was identified during a study of a mutant IDH1 vaccine in newly diagnosed glioma. Noted time point: week 47, end of study. Doses of 300 ug of mutant IDH1 20-mer peptide were given with topical imiquimod. For this clone: Its antigen is still unknown.

Between the trimmed V and J ends, which lost 6 bases and 5 bases, there was a span of 7 bases. CDR1 SNHLY and CDR2 FYNNEI come from the germline V gene. The length of the CDR3 is 12 residues. TCRdb's copy holds only in-frame clones and misses some; the assay was immunoSEQ multiplex PCR. The table shows about 24,000 clones, with roughly 84% occurring only once. The TCR originated in a middle-aged man with glioma. The material sequenced was PBMCs, taken from a glioma patient whose treatment included an IDH1 peptide vaccine. This chain links TRBV2 with TRBJ2-2; D unclear. The CDR3 bases are TGTGCCAGCAGATACACAACCGGGGAGCTGTTTTTT. This translates into CASRYTTGELFF.